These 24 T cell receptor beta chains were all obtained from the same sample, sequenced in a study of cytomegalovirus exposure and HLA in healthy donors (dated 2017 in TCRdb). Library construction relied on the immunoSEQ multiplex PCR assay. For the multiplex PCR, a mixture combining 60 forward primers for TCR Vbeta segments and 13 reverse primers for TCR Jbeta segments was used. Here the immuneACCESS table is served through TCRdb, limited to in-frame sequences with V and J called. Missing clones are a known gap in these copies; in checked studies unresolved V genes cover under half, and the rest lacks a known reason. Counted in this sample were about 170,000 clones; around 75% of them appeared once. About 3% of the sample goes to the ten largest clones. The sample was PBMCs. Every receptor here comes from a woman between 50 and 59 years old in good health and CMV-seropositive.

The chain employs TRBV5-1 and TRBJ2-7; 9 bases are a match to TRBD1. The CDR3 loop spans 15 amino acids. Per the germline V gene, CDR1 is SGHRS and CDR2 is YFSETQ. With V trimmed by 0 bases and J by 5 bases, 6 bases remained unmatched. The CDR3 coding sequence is TGCGCCAGCAGCTTGGAGGGGGACAGGGCCCACGAGCAGTACTTC. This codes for CASSLEGDRAHEQYF. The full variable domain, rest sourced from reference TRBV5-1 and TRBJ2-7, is KAGVTQTPRYLIKTRGQQVTLSCSPISGHRSVSWYQQTPGQGLQFLFEYFSETQRNKGNFPGRFSGRQFSNSRSEMNVSTLELGDSALYLCASSLEGDRAHEQYFGPGTRLTVT.

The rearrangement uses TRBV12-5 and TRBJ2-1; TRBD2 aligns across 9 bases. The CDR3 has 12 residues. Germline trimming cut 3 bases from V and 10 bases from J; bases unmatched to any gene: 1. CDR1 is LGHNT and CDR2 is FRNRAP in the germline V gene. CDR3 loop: CASGLTSGEQFF. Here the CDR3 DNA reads TGTGCTAGTGGTTTAACTAGCGGGGAGCAGTTCTTC.

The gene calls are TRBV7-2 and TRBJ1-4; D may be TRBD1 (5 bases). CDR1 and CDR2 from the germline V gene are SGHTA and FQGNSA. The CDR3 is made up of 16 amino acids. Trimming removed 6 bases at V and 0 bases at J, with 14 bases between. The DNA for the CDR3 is TGTGCCAGCAGTAAAGGGGTCAGGGCAACTAATGAAAAACTGTTTTTT. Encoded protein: CASSKGVRATNEKLFF.

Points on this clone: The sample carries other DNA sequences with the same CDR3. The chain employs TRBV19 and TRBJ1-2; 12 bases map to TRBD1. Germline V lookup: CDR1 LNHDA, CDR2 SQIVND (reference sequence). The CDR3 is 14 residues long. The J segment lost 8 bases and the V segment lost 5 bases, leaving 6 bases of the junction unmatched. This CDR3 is CASSPRDRGPGYTF. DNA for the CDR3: TGTGCCAGTAGTCCCCGGGACAGGGGGCCCGGCTACACCTTC.

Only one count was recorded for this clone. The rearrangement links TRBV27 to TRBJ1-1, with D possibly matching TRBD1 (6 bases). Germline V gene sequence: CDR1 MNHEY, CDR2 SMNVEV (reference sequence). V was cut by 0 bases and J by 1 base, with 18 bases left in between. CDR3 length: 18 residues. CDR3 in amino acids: CASSLSKVAGVRNTEAFF. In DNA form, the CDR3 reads TGTGCCAGCAGTTTATCTAAGGTCGCAGGGGTGCGGAACACTGAAGCTTTCTTT.

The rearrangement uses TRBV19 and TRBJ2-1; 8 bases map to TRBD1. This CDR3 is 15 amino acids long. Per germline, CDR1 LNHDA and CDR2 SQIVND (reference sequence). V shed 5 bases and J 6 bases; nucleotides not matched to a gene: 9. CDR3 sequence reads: CASSLGQGRSNEQFF. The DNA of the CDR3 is TGTGCCAGTAGTCTCGGACAGGGCAGAAGCAATGAGCAGTTCTTC.

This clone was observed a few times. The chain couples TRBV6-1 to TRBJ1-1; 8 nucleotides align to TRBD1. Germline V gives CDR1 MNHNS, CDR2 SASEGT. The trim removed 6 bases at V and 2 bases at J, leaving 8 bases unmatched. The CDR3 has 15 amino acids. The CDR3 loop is CASRVYDRGNTEAFF. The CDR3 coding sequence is TGTGCCAGCAGGGTCTATGACAGGGGAAACACTGAAGCTTTCTTT.

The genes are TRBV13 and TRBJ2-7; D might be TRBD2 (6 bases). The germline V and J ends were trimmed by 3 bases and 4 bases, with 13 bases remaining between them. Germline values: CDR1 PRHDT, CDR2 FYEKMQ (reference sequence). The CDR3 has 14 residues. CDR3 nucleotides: TGTGCCAGCAGCTTCGGTTCTGGGGGGTACGAGCAGTACTTC. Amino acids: CASSFGSGGYEQYF.

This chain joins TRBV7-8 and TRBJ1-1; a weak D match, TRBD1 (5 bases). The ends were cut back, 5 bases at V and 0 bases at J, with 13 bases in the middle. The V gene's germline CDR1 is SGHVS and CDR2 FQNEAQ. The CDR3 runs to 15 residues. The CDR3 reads CASSQAGRMNTEAFF. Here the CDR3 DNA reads TGTGCCAGCAGCCAAGCGGGACGCATGAACACTGAAGCTTTCTTT.

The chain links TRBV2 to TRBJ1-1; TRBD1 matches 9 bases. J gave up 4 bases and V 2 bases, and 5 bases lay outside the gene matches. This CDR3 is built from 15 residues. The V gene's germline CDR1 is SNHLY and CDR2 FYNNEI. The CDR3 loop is CASSERDRARTEAFF. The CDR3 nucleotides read TGTGCCAGCAGTGAACGGGACAGGGCTCGCACTGAAGCTTTCTTT.

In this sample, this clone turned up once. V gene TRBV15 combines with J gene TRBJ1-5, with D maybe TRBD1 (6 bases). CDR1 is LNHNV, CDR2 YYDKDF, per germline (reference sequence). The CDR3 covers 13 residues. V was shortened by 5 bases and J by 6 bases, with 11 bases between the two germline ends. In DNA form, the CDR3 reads TGTGCCACCAGCGGGCTAGGGGGTCAGCCCCAGCATTTT. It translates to CATSGLGGQPQHF.

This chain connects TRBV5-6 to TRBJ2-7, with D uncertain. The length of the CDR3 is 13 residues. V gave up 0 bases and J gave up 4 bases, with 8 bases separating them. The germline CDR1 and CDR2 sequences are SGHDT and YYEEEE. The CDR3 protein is CASSLERPYEQYF. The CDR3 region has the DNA TGTGCCAGCAGCTTGGAGCGACCGTACGAGCAGTACTTC.

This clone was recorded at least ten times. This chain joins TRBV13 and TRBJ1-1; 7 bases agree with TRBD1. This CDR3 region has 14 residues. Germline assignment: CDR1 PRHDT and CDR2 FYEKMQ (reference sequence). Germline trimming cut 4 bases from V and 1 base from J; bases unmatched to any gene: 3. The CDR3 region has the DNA TGTGCCAGCAGCTCTGACAGGGAGAACACTGAAGCTTTCTTT. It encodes CASSSDRENTEAFF.

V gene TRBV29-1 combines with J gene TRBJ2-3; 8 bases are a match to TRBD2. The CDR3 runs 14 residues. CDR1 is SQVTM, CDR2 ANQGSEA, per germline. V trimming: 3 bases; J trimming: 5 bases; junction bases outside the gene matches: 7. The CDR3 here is CSVDSPGGGDTQYF. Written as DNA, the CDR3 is TGCAGCGTTGACTCGCCGGGGGGGGGAGATACGCAGTATTTT.

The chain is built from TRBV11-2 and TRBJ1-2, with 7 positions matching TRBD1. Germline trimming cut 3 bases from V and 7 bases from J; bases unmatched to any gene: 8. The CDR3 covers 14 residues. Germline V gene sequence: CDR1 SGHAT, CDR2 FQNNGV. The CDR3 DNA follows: TGTGCCAGCAGCTTCTTCGACAGGGTGGGTGGCTACACCTTC. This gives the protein CASSFFDRVGGYTF.

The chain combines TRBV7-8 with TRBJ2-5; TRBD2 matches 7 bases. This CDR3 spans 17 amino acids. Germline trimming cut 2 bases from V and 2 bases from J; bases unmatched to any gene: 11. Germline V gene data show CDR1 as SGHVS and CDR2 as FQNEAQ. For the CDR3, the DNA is TGTGCCAGCAGCTTATTCTCGATAGCGGGTAAACAAGAGACCCAGTACTTC. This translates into CASSLFSIAGKQETQYF.

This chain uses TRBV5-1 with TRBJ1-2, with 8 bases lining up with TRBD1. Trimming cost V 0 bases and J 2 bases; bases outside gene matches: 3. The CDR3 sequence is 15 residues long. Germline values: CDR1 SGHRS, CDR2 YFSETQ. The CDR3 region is CASSLGSGGNYGYTF. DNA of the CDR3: TGCGCCAGCAGCTTGGGGTCAGGGGGCAACTATGGCTACACCTTC.

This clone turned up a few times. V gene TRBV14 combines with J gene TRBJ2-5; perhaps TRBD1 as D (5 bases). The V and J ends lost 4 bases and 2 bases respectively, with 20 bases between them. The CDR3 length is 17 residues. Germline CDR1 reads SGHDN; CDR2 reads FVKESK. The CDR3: CASSLNDQGRRQETQYF. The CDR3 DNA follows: TGTGCCAGCAGCCTTAACGACCAGGGAAGGAGACAAGAGACCCAGTACTTC.

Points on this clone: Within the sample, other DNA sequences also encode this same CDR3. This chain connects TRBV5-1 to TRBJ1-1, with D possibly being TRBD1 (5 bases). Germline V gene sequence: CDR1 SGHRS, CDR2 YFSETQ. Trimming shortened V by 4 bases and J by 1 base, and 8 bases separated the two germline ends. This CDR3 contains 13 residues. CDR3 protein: CASSLTGNTEAFF. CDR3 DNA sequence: TGCGCCAGCAGCCTCACAGGGAACACTGAAGCTTTCTTT.

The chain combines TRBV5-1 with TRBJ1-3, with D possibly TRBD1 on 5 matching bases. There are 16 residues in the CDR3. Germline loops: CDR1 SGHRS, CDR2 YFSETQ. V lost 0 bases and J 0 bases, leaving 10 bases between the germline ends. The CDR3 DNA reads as TGCGCCAGCAGCTTGGGCGATACAGGCTCTGGAAACACCATATATTTT. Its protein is CASSLGDTGSGNTIYF.

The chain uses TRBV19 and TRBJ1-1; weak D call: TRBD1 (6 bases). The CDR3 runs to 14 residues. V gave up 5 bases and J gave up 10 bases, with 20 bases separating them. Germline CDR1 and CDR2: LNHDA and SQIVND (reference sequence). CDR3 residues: CASSVHDRNGRAFF. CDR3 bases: TGTGCCAGTAGTGTCCATGACAGGAATGGTCGAGCTTTCTTT.

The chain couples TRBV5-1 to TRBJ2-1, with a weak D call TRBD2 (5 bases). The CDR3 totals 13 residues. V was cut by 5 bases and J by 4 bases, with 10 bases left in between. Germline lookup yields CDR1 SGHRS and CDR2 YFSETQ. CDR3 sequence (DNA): TGCGCCAGCAGTCAGGACTTATACAATGAGCAGTTCTTC. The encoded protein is CASSQDLYNEQFF.

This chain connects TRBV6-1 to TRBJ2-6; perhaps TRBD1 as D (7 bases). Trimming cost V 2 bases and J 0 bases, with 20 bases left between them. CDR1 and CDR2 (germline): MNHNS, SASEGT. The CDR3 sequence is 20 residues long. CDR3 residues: CASSERPPGGTFSGANVLTF. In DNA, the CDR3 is TGTGCCAGCAGTGAACGACCTCCAGGGGGGACCTTCTCTGGGGCCAACGTCCTGACTTTC.

CDR3 amino acids: CASTPGQPTEAFF. The CDR3 DNA follows: TGTGCCAGCACCCCGGGACAGCCCACTGAAGCTTTCTTT. This chain uses TRBV7-3 with TRBJ1-1; 7 bases map to TRBD1. V gave up 7 bases and J gave up 4 bases; unmatched junction bases: 6. Germline V lookup: CDR1 SGHTA, CDR2 FQGTGA. The CDR3 is 13 residues long.